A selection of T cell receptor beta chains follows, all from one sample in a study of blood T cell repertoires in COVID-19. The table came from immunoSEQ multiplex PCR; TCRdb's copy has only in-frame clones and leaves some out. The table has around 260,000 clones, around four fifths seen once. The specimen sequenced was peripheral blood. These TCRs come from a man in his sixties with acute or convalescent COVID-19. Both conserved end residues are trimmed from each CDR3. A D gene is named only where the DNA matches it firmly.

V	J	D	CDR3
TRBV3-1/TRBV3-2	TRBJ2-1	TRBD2	ASSQGTSGASYNEQF
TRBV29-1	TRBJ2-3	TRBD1	SGDRGTDTQY
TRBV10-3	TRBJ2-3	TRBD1	ATQQGDSVTSTDTQY
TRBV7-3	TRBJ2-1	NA	ASSPSWSSYNEQF
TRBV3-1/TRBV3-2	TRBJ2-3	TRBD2	ASSRTSASTDTQY
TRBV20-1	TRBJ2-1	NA	SASGGLYNYNEQF
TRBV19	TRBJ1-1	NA	ASTHPGPGGTEAF
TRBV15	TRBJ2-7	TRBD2	ATSRDRAGAFLEQY
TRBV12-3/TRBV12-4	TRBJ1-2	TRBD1	ASSFRRGNGYT
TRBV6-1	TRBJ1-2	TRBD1	ASSETGTAYGYT
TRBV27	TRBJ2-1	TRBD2	ASRALAGAYNEQF
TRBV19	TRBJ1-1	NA	ASRLQGVNTEAF
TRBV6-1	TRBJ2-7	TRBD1	ASSADRGGGIYEQY
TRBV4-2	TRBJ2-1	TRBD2	ASSSRLAGKYNEQF
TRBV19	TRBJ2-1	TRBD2	ASSIETSGSYNEQF
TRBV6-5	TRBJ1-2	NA	ASSYSRADSNYGYT
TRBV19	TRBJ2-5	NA	ASRETGGNFETQY
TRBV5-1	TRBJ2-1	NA	ASTLRPSNYNEQF
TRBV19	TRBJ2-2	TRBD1	ASRRSGTADAGELF
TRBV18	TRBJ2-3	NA	ASSPVYPGAVTDTQY
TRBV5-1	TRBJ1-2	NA	ASSLGGGANYGYT
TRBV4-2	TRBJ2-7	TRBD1	ASSQEGQGVSYEQY
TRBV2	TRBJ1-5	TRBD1	ASSEDRGSVPNQPQH
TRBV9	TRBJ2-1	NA	ASSATGLSYNEQF
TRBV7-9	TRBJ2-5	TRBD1	ASSQGTVDQETQY
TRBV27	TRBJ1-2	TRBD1	ASSLDRRLGGYT
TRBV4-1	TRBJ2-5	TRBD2	ASSQVASGSETQY
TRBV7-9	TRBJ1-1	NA	ASSFRRGMNTEAF
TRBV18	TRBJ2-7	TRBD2	ASSPRKAGVYEQY
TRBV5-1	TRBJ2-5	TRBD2	ASSAASGGEETQY
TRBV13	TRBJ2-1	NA	ASSTRSSYNEQF
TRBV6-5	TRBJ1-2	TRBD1	ASRLNRGDYGYT
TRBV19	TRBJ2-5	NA	ASSMGGLEYQETQY
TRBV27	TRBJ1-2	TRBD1	ASSLGAGGLRGGYT
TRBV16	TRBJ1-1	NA	ASSQDRTYTEAF
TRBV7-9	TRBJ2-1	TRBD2	ASSFLAGAYNEQF
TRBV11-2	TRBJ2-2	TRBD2	ASSQTSGGELF
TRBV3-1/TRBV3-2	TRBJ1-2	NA	ASSQMGQGNGYT
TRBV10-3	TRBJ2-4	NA	AISDTRNIQY
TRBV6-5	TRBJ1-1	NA	ASRTAQVTEAF
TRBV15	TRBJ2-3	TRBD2	ATSTRLAGEDTQY
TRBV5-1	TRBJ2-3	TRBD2	ASSAPGAGGHSRADTQY
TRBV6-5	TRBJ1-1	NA	ASSYRDFLGHTEAF
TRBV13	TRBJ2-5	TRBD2	ASSLSPGLAESAQY
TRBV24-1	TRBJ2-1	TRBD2	ATRGTSENEQF
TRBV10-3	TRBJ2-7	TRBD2	AISEGGRAREQY
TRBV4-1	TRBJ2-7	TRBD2	ASSPRSGGASPEQY
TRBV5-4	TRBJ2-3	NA	ALGPTSDTQY
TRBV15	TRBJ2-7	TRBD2	ATSRDLAGGPLEQY
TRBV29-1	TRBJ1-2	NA	SVEAGRLNGYT
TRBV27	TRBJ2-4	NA	ASSLSFRWAKNIQY
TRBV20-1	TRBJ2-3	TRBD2	SASWGGVADTQY
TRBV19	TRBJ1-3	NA	ASTNRDSGNTIY
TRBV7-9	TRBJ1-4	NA	ASSSGPRGEKLF
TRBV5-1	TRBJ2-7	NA	ASSLQAGLYEQY